Listed here is a single T cell receptor (beta chain). Germline values: CDR1 MDHEN, CDR2 SYDVKM. V was cut by 4 bases and J by 5 bases, with 11 bases left in between. This CDR3 region has 14 residues. This specimen comes from a study of blood T cell repertoires in COVID-19. Per the study methods: From reference gene primer amplification, estimates of nucleated cell counts were derived. TCRdb's copy holds only in-frame clones and misses some; the assay was immunoSEQ multiplex PCR. That table is the source of V, J and clone size, and D and trimming were worked out from the DNA. The repertoire holds 200,000 to 300,000 clones, with about four fifths as singletons.

V gene TRBV28 combines with J gene TRBJ1-4; D is unclear. This receptor was identified in a man aged 45 to 65 with acute or convalescent COVID-19. The sequenced sample was peripheral blood. The CDR3 loop reads CASSSKGGNEKLFF. The CDR3 coding sequence is TGTGCCAGCAGTTCAAAGGGCGGGAATGAAAAACTGTTTTTT.